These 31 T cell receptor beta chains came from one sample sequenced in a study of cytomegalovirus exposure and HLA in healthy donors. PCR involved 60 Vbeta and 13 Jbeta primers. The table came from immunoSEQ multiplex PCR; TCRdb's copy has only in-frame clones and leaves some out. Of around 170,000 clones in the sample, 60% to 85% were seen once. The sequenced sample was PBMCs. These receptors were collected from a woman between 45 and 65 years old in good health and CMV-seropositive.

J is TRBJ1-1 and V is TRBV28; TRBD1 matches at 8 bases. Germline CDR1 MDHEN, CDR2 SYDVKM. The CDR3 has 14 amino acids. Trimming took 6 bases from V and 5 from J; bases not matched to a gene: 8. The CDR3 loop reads CASREQGVRTEAFF. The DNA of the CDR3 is TGTGCCAGCAGGGAACAGGGGGTAAGGACTGAAGCTTTCTTT.

Here the CDR3 reads CASSLESSYEQYF. DNA of the CDR3: TGTGCCAGCAGCTTAGAGAGCTCCTACGAGCAGTACTTC. The J gene is TRBJ2-5, the V gene TRBV11-2; no firm D call. The J call may not be correct, given that the DNA end is closer to TRBJ2-7. The germline CDR1 and CDR2 sequences are SGHAT and FQNNGV. The CDR3 is made up of 13 amino acids.

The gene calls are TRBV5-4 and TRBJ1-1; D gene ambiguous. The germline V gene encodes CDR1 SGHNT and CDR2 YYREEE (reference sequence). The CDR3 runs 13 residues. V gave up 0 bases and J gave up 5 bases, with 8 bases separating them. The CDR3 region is CASSLGRGTEAFF. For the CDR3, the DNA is TGTGCCAGCAGCTTGGGTCGGGGAACTGAAGCTTTCTTT.

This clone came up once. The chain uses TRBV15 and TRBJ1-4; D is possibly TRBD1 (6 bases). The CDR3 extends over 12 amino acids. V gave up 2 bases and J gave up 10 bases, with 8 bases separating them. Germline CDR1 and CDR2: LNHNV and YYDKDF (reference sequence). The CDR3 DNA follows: TGTGCCACCAGCAGAACAGGGACAAAACTGTTTTTT. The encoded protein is CATSRTGTKLFF.

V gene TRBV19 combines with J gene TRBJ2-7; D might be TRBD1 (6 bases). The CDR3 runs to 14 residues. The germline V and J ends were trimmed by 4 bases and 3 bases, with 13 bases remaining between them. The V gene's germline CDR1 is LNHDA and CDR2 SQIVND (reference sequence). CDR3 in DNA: TGTGCCAGTAGTACCAAACAGGGCCACTACGAGCAGTACTTC. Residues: CASSTKQGHYEQYF.

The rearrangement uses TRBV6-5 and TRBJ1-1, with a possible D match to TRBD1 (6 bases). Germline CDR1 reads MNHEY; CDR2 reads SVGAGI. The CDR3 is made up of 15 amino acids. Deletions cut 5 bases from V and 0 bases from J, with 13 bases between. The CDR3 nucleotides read TGTGCCAGCAGTACGAGGACAGCTCTGAACACTGAAGCTTTCTTT. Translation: CASSTRTALNTEAFF.

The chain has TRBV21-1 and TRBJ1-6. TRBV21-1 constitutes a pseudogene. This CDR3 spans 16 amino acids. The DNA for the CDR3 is TGTGCCAGCAGCAATCGTGGCGGCGTTCTGAATTCACCCCTCCACTTT. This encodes CASSNRGGVLNSPLHF.

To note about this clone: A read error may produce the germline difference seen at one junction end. The CDR3 here is CASIENRVRSEAFF. The CDR3 bases are TGTGCCAGCATTGAAAACAGGGTACGTAGTGAAGCTTTCTTT. This rearrangement joins TRBV2 to TRBJ1-1, with D possibly being TRBD1 (6 bases). Germline CDR1 and CDR2: SNHLY and FYNNEI. The CDR3 spans 14 residues.

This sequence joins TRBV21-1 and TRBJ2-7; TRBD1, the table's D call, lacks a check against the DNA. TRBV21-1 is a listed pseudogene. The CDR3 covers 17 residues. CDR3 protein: CASSKATRDRGPLGQYF. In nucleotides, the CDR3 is TGTGCCAGCAGCAAAGCGACCCGGGACAGGGGCCCCCTAGGGCAGTACTTC.

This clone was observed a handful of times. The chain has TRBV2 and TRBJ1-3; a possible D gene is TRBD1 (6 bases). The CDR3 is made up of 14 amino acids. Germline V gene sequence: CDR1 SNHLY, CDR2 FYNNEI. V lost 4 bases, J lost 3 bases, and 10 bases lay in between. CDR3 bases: TGTGCCAGCAGTGGTGGCAGGGGTGGAAACACCATATATTTT. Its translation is CASSGGRGGNTIYF.

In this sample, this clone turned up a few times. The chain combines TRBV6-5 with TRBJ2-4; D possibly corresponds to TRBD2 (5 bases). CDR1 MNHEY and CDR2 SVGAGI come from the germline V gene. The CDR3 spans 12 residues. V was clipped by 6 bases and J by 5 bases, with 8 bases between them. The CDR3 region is CASRGSENIQYF. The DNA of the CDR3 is TGTGCCAGCAGGGGGAGTGAAAACATTCAGTACTTC.

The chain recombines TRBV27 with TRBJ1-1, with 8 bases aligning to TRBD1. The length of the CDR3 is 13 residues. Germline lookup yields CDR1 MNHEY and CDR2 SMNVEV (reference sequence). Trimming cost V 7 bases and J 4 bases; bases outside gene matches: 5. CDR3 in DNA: TGTGCCAGCAAGAGACAGGGGATCACTGAAGCTTTCTTT. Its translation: CASKRQGITEAFF.

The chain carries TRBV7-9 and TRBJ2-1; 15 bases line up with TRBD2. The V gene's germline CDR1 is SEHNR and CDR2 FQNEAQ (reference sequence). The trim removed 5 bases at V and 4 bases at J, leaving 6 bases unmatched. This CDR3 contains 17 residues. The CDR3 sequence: CASSPGLAGGPYNEQFF. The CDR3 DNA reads TGTGCCAGCAGCCCAGGACTAGCGGGGGGGCCTTACAATGAGCAGTTCTTC.

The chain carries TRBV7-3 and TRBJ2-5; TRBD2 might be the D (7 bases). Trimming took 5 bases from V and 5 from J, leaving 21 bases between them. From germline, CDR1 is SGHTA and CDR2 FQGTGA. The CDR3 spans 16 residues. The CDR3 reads CASSPRGAGDAETQYF. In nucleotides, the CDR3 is TGTGCCAGCAGCCCTCGGGGGGCGGGAGACGCTGAGACCCAGTACTTC.

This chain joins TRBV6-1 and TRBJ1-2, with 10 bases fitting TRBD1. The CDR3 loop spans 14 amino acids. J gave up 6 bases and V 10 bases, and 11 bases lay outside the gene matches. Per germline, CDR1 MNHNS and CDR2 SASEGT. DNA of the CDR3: TGTGCCACCCAAACTGGACAGGGGGTGGATGGCTACACCTTC. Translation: CATQTGQGVDGYTF.

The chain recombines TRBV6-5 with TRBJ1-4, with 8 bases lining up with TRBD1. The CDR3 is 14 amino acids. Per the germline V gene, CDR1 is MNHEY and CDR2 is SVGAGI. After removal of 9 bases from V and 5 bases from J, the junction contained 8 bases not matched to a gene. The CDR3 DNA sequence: TGTGCCAGTGTTCCGGACAGGGTGAATGAAAAACTGTTTTTT. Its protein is CASVPDRVNEKLFF.

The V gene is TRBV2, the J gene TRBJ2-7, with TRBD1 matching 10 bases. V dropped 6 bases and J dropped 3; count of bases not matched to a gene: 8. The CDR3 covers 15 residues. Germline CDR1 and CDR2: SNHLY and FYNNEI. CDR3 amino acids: CASSPSGDRGYEQYF. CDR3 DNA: TGTGCCAGCAGCCCCTCTGGGGACAGGGGCTACGAGCAGTACTTC.

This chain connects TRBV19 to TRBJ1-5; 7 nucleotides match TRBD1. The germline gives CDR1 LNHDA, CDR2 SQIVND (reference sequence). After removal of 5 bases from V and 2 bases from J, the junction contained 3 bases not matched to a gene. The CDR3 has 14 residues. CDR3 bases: TGTGCCAGTAGTTTCACAGGGGGCAATCAGCCCCAGCATTTT. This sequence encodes CASSFTGGNQPQHF.

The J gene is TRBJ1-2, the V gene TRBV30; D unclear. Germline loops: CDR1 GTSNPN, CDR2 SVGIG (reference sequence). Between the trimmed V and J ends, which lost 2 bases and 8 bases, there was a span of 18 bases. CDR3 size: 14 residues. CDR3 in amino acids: CAWSPDRKEGGYTF. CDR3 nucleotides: TGTGCCTGGAGTCCCGACCGTAAGGAGGGAGGCTACACCTTC.

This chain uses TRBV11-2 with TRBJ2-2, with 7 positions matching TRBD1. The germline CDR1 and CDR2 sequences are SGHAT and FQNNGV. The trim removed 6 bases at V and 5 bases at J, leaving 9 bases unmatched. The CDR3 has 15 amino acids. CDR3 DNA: TGTGCCAGCAGACGACCGGGACAGAATACCGGGGAGCTGTTTTTT. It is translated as CASRRPGQNTGELFF.

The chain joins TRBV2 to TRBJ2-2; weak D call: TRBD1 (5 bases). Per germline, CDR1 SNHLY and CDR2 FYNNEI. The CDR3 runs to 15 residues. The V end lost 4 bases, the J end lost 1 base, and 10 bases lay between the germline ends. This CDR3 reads CASSVRRGNTGELFF. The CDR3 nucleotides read TGTGCCAGCAGTGTTCGAAGGGGGAACACCGGGGAGCTGTTTTTT.

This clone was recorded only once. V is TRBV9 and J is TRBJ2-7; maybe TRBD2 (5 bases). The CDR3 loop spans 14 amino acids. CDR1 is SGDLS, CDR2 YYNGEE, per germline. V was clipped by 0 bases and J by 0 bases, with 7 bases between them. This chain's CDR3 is CASSVGADSYEQYF. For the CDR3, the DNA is TGTGCCAGCAGCGTAGGAGCGGACTCCTACGAGCAGTACTTC.

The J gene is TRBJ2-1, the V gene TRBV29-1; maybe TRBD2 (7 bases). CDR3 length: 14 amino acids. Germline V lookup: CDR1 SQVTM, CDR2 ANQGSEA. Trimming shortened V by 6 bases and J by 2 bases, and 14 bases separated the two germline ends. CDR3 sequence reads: CSVKGGPPYNEQFF. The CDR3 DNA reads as TGCAGCGTAAAGGGGGGGCCCCCCTACAATGAGCAGTTCTTC.

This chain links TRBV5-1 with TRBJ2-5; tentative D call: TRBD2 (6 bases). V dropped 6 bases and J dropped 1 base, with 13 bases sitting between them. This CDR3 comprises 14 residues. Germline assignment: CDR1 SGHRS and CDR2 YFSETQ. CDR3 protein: CASTEGGAQETQYF. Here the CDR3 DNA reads TGCGCCAGCACGGAAGGAGGGGCCCAAGAGACCCAGTACTTC.

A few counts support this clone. CDR3 in DNA: TGTGCCAGCAGCCCCAGGCAGGGTTATTCACCCCTCCACTTT. Its protein product is CASSPRQGYSPLHF. This chain links TRBV7-2 with TRBJ1-6; possible D gene TRBD1, 5 bases. The CDR3 has 14 residues. V lost 5 bases and J lost 8, with 13 bases in between. The germline gives CDR1 SGHTA, CDR2 FQGNSA.

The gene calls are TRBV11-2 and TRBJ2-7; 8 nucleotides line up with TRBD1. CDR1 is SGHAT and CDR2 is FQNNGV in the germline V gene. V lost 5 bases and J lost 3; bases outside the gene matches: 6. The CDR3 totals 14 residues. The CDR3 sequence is CASSKTGARYEQYF. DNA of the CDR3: TGTGCCAGCAGCAAGACAGGGGCGCGCTACGAGCAGTACTTC. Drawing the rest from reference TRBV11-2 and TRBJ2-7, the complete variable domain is EAGVAQSPRYKIIEKRQSVAFWCNPISGHATLYWYQQILGQGPKLLIQFQNNGVVDDSQLPKDRFSAERLKGVDSTLKIQPAKLEDSAVYLCASSKTGARYEQYFGPGTRLTVT.

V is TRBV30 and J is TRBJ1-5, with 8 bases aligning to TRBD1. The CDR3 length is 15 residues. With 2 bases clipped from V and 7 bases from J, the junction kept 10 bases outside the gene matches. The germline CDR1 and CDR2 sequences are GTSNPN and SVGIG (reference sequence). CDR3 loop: CAWSPGGASHQPQHF. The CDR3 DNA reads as TGTGCCTGGAGTCCAGGGGGCGCGTCCCACCAGCCCCAGCATTTT.

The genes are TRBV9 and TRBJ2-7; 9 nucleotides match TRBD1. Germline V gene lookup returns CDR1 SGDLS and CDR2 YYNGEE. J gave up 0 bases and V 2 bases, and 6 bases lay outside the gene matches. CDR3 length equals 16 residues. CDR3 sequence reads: CASSVAGTGSSYEQYF. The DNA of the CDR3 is TGTGCCAGCAGCGTTGCCGGGACAGGGTCCTCCTACGAGCAGTACTTC. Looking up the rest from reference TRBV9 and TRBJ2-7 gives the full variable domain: DSGVTQTPKHLITATGQRVTLRCSPRSGDLSVYWYQQSLDQGLQFLIQYYNGEERAKGNILERFSAQQFPDLHSELNLSSLELGDSALYFCASSVAGTGSSYEQYFGPGTRLTVT.

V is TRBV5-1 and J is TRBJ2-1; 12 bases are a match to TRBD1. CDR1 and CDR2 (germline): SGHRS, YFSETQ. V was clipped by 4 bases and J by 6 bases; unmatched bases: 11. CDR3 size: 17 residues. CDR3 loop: CASSPGTGGIFGNEQFF. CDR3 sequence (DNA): TGCGCCAGCAGCCCCGGGACAGGGGGCATTTTCGGCAATGAGCAGTTCTTC.

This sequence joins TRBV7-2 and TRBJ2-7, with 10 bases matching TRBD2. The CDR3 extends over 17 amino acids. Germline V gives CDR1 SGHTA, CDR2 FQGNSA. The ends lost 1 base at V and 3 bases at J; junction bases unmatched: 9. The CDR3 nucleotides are TGTGCCAGCAGCTTAGGGGCTAGCGGGAGACTCCTCTACGAGCAGTACTTC. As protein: CASSLGASGRLLYEQYF.

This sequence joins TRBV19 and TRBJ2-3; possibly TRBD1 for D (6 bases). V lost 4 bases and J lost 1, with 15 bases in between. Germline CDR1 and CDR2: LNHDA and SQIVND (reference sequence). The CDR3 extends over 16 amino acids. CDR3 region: CASSTPQGIGTDTQYF. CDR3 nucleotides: TGTGCCAGTAGTACCCCCCAGGGGATCGGCACAGATACGCAGTATTTT. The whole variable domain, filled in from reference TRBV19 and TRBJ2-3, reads DGGITQSPKYLFRKEGQNVTLSCEQNLNHDAMYWYRQDPGQGLRLIYYSQIVNDFQKGDIAEGYSVSREKKESFPLTVTSAQKNPTAFYLCASSTPQGIGTDTQYFGPGTRLTVL.